The 31 T cell receptor beta chains below were found in one sample sequenced in a study of regulatory and conventional T cells in RAG deficiency. Conventional CD4+ T cells were sorted from blood as CD25-low CD127-high cells. Some clones are missing from TCRdb's copy, which holds only in-frame ones; the method was immunoSEQ multiplex PCR. Of roughly 13,000 clones listed, 93% are singletons. The sample was also reused in another study, on regulatory T cells. Turning to that study: The primer mix had 52 TRBV and 13 TRBJ primers.

Material: CD4+ effector T cells sorted from blood. Source of these receptors: a human donor in good health.

The chain carries TRBV29-1 and TRBJ2-1, with 8 bases aligning to TRBD1. The CDR3 is 14 residues long. Germline CDR1 and CDR2: SQVTM and ANQGSEA. V shed 3 bases, J shed 0 bases, and the junction held 1 base outside the gene matches. The CDR3 sequence is CSVDDRGSYNEQFF. The DNA of the CDR3 is TGCAGCGTTGATGACAGGGGCTCCTACAATGAGCAGTTCTTC.

This rearrangement joins TRBV13 to TRBJ2-2; no definite D call. Germline CDR1 is PRHDT and CDR2 is FYEKMQ (reference sequence). Trimming cost V 1 base and J 6 bases, with 6 bases left between them. CDR3 length: 13 residues. CDR3: CASSLVGSGELFF. CDR3 in DNA: TGTGCCAGCAGCTTAGTGGGGTCCGGGGAGCTGTTTTTT.

The chain has TRBV29-1 and TRBJ2-1, with D possibly called TRBD1 or TRBD2 (5 bases each). CDR3 length: 12 residues. Germline V gives CDR1 SQVTM, CDR2 ANQGSEA. V dropped 7 bases and J dropped 4 bases, with 11 bases sitting between them. The CDR3 loop reads CSGGRIYNEQFF. DNA for the CDR3: TGCAGCGGGGGACGGATTTACAATGAGCAGTTCTTC.

The V and J genes are TRBV29-1 and TRBJ2-5; D uncertain. Germline-derived CDR1 and CDR2 are SQVTM and ANQGSEA. The CDR3 consists of 12 residues. Trimming cost V 5 bases and J 1 base, with 8 bases left between them. The CDR3: CSVKGSQETQYF. The CDR3 DNA is TGCAGCGTTAAAGGATCCCAAGAGACCCAGTACTTC.

The genes are TRBV5-1 and TRBJ1-2; D is unclear. The germline gives CDR1 SGHRS, CDR2 YFSETQ. The CDR3 spans 12 residues. The ends were cut back, 1 base at V and 7 bases at J, with 8 bases in the middle. CDR3 DNA sequence: TGCGCCAGCAGCTTGATGCCCGGTGGCTACACCTTC. It translates to CASSLMPGGYTF.

This chain uses TRBV5-1 with TRBJ2-3, with D unclear. This CDR3 is built from 14 residues. The ends were cut back, 0 bases at V and 2 bases at J, with 7 bases in the middle. Germline V lookup: CDR1 SGHRS, CDR2 YFSETQ. CDR3 region: CASSLELLTDTQYF. The CDR3 nucleotides are TGCGCCAGCAGCTTGGAACTACTCACAGATACGCAGTATTTT. The complete variable domain, with remaining parts taken from reference TRBV5-1 and TRBJ2-3, reads KAGVTQTPRYLIKTRGQQVTLSCSPISGHRSVSWYQQTPGQGLQFLFEYFSETQRNKGNFPGRFSGRQFSNSRSEMNVSTLELGDSALYLCASSLELLTDTQYFGPGTRLTVL.

The chain recombines TRBV5-6 with TRBJ1-5, with no clear D. The V end lost 0 bases, the J end lost 7 bases, and 11 bases lay between the germline ends. The V gene's germline CDR1 is SGHDT and CDR2 YYEEEE. The CDR3 contains 14 residues. CDR3 amino acids: CASSLAPTGQPQHF. The CDR3 nucleotides are TGTGCCAGCAGCTTGGCCCCCACGGGGCAGCCCCAGCATTTT.

V gene TRBV19 combines with J gene TRBJ1-5; 10 bases align to TRBD1. The CDR3 spans 15 residues. The germline V gene encodes CDR1 LNHDA and CDR2 SQIVND (reference sequence). V lost 4 bases, J lost 2 bases, and 2 bases stayed unmatched. The CDR3 loop reads CASSKTGGGNQPQHF. The CDR3 nucleotides read TGTGCCAGTAGTAAGACAGGGGGCGGCAATCAGCCCCAGCATTTT.

The V call is TRBV6-5, the J call TRBJ1-6, with 8 nucleotides matching TRBD1. V lost 5 bases to trimming and J lost 3 bases; unmatched junction nucleotides: 3. This CDR3 comprises 15 residues. Looked up from germline, CDR1 is MNHEY and CDR2 is SVGAGI. The CDR3 DNA reads TGTGCCAGCAGTCCAGACAGGGGCTATAATTCACCCCTCCACTTT. It encodes CASSPDRGYNSPLHF.

This chain connects TRBV5-4 to TRBJ2-1, with 9 positions matching TRBD1. Germline CDR1 reads SGHNT; CDR2 reads YYREEE (reference sequence). The CDR3 extends over 14 amino acids. The V segment lost 4 bases and the J segment 7 bases; nucleotides outside the gene matches: 6. CDR3 DNA sequence: TGTGCCAGCAGCCCGGGACAGGGAAGGAATGAGCAGTTCTTC. This gives the protein CASSPGQGRNEQFF.

V is TRBV1 and J is TRBJ2-7; TRBD2 is the table's D call and was not checked against the DNA. TRBV1 is recorded as a pseudogene. This CDR3 contains 17 residues. CDR3 DNA: TGCACCAGCAGCCAAGATATGCAGCGGGGCTTACCCTACGAGCAGTACTTC. This codes for CTSSQDMQRGLPYEQYF.

The V and J genes are TRBV11-2 and TRBJ2-2, with a weak D call TRBD1 (6 bases). This CDR3 is built from 13 residues. Germline V lookup: CDR1 SGHAT, CDR2 FQNNGV. V lost 6 bases and J lost 1, with 6 bases in between. The CDR3 loop is CASRQGNTGELFF. The DNA of the CDR3 is TGTGCCAGCAGACAGGGGAACACCGGGGAGCTGTTTTTT.

The chain links TRBV19 to TRBJ2-3, with 16 bases that match TRBD2. The CDR3 is 17 residues long. The germline gives CDR1 LNHDA, CDR2 SQIVND (reference sequence). Losses at the gene ends were 6 bases for V and 2 bases for J; bases not matched to a gene: 5. CDR3 sequence (DNA): TGTGCCAGTAGCCCGGGACTAGCGGGGGGGAACACAGATACGCAGTATTTT. This codes for CASSPGLAGGNTDTQYF. The full variable domain, its missing parts supplied by reference TRBV19 and TRBJ2-3, is DGGITQSPKYLFRKEGQNVTLSCEQNLNHDAMYWYRQDPGQGLRLIYYSQIVNDFQKGDIAEGYSVSREKKESFPLTVTSAQKNPTAFYLCASSPGLAGGNTDTQYFGPGTRLTVL.

The chain has TRBV5-1 and TRBJ2-1; no clear D gene. V shed 0 bases and J shed 6 bases, with 13 bases lying between them. Germline CDR1 and CDR2: SGHRS and YFSETQ. The CDR3 spans 15 residues. The CDR3 DNA reads as TGCGCCAGCAGCTTGGAACCCCTTAGCTCCAATGAGCAGTTCTTC. Translating gives CASSLEPLSSNEQFF.

The chain uses TRBV4-1 and TRBJ2-1; 7 bases line up with TRBD2. After removal of 4 bases from V and 0 bases from J, the junction contained 9 bases not matched to a gene. Germline lookup yields CDR1 MGHRA and CDR2 YSYEKL. This CDR3 is 17 amino acids long. CDR3 bases: TGCGCCAGCAGCCCCCGACTGGGCGGGAGCTCCTACAATGAGCAGTTCTTC. Amino acids: CASSPRLGGSSYNEQFF.

The CDR3 spells CASSTETGGKKNGYTF. The CDR3 coding sequence is TGTGCCAGTAGTACAGAGACAGGGGGCAAAAAAAATGGCTACACCTTC. This chain uses TRBV19 with TRBJ1-2; 10 bases align to TRBD1. The V gene end was trimmed by 4 bases and the J gene end by 6 bases; junction bases not matched to a gene: 11. The CDR3 is made up of 16 amino acids. Germline assignment: CDR1 LNHDA and CDR2 SQIVND (reference sequence).

About this clone: Germline and junction disagree at one end, which may indicate a read error. The V call is TRBV7-2, the J call TRBJ2-1; 16 nucleotides match TRBD2. CDR1 is SGHTA, CDR2 FQGNSA, per germline. CDR3 length: 18 amino acids. The CDR3, as DNA: TGTGCCAGCAGTTTAAAAGGGACTAGCGGGAGGGCCGCGAATGAGCAGCTCTTC. Its translation is CASSLKGTSGRAANEQLF.

CDR3 nucleotide sequence: TGTGCCAGCAGTGAGGGGACAGGGGGCTGGGTCGAGCAGTACTTC. It encodes CASSEGTGGWVEQYF. V and J are TRBV2 and TRBJ2-7, with 12 bases identical to TRBD1. J lost 6 bases, V lost 3 bases, and 6 bases had no gene match. The germline CDR1 and CDR2 sequences are SNHLY and FYNNEI. The CDR3 is 15 residues long.

With respect to this clone: Germline and junction disagree at one end, which may indicate a read error. The gene calls are TRBV7-7 and TRBJ2-5, with D unresolved. The germline V gene encodes CDR1 SSHAT and CDR2 FNYEAQ (reference sequence). The CDR3 spans 15 residues. The CDR3 reads CASSPTAQYQETQYF. Here the CDR3 DNA reads TGTGCTAGCAGCCCAACGGCGCAGTACCAAGAGACCCAGTACTTC.

The V call is TRBV23-1, the J call TRBJ2-3; 14 bases are a match to TRBD2. TRBV23-1 is noted as an ORF with a role that remains uncertain. The CDR3 runs to 16 residues. The V gene end was trimmed by 8 bases and the J gene end by 1 base; junction bases not matched to a gene: 5. The CDR3 bases are TGCGCCAGCGGACTAGCGGGAGGCGATGGCACAGATACGCAGTATTTT. It specifies CASGLAGGDGTDTQYF.

V is TRBV20-1 and J is TRBJ2-1; TRBD2 agrees at 7 bases. The CDR3 covers 11 residues. The germline CDR1 and CDR2 sequences are DFQATT and SNEGSKA (reference sequence). Unmatched junction bases numbered 2, after V lost 3 bases and J lost 9 bases. As DNA, the CDR3 is TGCAGTGCTAGCAGGGAGGGTGAGCAGTTCTTC. It codes for CSASREGEQFF.

V gene TRBV18 combines with J gene TRBJ2-2; perhaps TRBD1 as D (5 bases). There are 18 residues in the CDR3. V was clipped by 3 bases and J by 1 base, with 18 bases between them. Germline-derived CDR1 and CDR2 are KGHSH and LQKENI. The CDR3 bases are TGTGCCAGCTCACCCAGCATTAGGGGCATAGTGAACACCGGGGAGCTGTTTTTT. Its protein is CASSPSIRGIVNTGELFF.

The chain is built from TRBV4-1 and TRBJ2-7; TRBD1 agrees at 9 bases. The CDR3 is 14 residues long. Germline V CDR1 and CDR2: MGHRA, YSYEKL. V dropped 4 bases and J dropped 3; count of bases not matched to a gene: 4. The CDR3, as DNA: TGCGCCAGCAGCCGCCGGGACAGGGACTACGAGCAGTACTTC. Translated, it gives CASSRRDRDYEQYF.

V usage is TRBV7-3 and J usage is TRBJ2-6; tentatively, D is TRBD1 (5 bases). Germline CDR1 is SGHTA and CDR2 is FQGTGA. V was cut by 3 bases and J by 2 bases, with 14 bases left in between. The CDR3 is made up of 17 amino acids. CDR3 protein: CASSFGHRTPGANVLTF. CDR3 in DNA: TGTGCCAGCAGCTTTGGACACCGAACCCCTGGGGCCAACGTCCTGACTTTC.

This chain joins TRBV5-1 and TRBJ1-1; 9 nucleotides match TRBD1. Germline V lookup: CDR1 SGHRS, CDR2 YFSETQ. This CDR3 region has 15 residues. V gave up 0 bases and J gave up 6 bases; unmatched junction bases: 6. CDR3 loop: CASSLVPGQGSEAFF. The CDR3 nucleotides read TGCGCCAGCAGCTTGGTCCCGGGACAGGGATCTGAAGCTTTCTTT.

The chain combines TRBV19 with TRBJ1-5; unclear D gene. Between the trimmed V and J ends, which lost 4 bases and 2 bases, there was a span of 15 bases. This CDR3 comprises 16 residues. The V gene's germline CDR1 is LNHDA and CDR2 SQIVND (reference sequence). The CDR3 DNA reads as TGTGCCAGTAGTACGTACAGTGGCCGGGGCAATCAGCCCCAGCATTTT. This gives the protein CASSTYSGRGNQPQHF.

J is TRBJ1-5 and V is TRBV5-8, with 7 bases that match TRBD1. The germline CDR1 and CDR2 sequences are SGHTS and YDEGEE. J lost 0 bases, V lost 3 bases, and 6 bases had no gene match. This CDR3 spans 16 amino acids. CDR3: CASSSGTDHSNQPQHF. The CDR3 coding sequence is TGTGCCAGCAGCTCCGGGACAGATCATAGCAATCAGCCCCAGCATTTT.

The rearrangement joins TRBV7-3 to TRBJ2-2; TRBD1 matches 9 bases. The germline V gene has CDR1 SGHTA and CDR2 FQGTGA. The trim removed 4 bases at V and 6 bases at J, leaving 15 bases unmatched. The CDR3 consists of 18 residues. CDR3 in DNA: TGTGCCAGCAGCTCCCATACCGGGACAGGGAAGCAAGCCGGGGAGCTGTTTTTT. This gives the protein CASSSHTGTGKQAGELFF.

The sample holds one count of this clone. V gene TRBV5-5 combines with J gene TRBJ2-5; D may be TRBD2 (6 bases). TRBJ2-7 matches the DNA end more closely, so the J call is doubtful. The CDR3 runs 14 residues. In germline, CDR1 is SGHKS, CDR2 YYEKEE (reference sequence). The DNA of the CDR3 is TGTGCCAGCAGAGAGATTGGGAGGTCCTACGAGCAGTACTTC. The encoded protein is CASREIGRSYEQYF.

This rearrangement joins TRBV14 to TRBJ2-1; D gene ambiguous. Germline CDR1 reads SGHDN; CDR2 reads FVKESK. The CDR3 consists of 13 residues. V was shortened by 0 bases and J by 4 bases, with 4 bases between the two germline ends. In DNA form, the CDR3 reads TGTGCCAGCAGCCAAGAAGTATACAATGAGCAGTTCTTC. It codes for CASSQEVYNEQFF.

J is TRBJ1-2 and V is TRBV27; D unresolved. This CDR3 has 12 amino acids. The V and J ends lost 5 bases and 4 bases respectively, with 8 bases between them. CDR1 is MNHEY and CDR2 is SMNVEV in the germline V gene (reference sequence). DNA for the CDR3: TGTGCCAGCAGTCCTATCGGCTATGGCTACACCTTC. Encoded protein: CASSPIGYGYTF.